This TCR beta chain is drawn from a study of beta chain features in type 1 diabetes. Each donor gave one heparinised blood draw averaging about 120 mL. Study observations and caveats: The VDJ junctions of type 1 diabetes patients carried fewer insertions and more deletions. The similarity of naive, central memory and Treg TCRB repertoires appeared greater among patients than among healthy donors. TCRB CDR3s from Type 1 diabetes patients were moderately but significantly shorter in all four CD4+ subsets. A potential influence of HLA type upon TCRB rearrangement remained unresolved herein.

Concerning this clone itself: As yet, its antigen is unknown.

Isolated RNA was reverse transcribed in full, so expressed TCRB transcripts were sequenced. Generated by immunoSEQ multiplex PCR, the TCRdb table keeps only in-frame clones and is missing some. The table has 250,000 to 350,000 clones, around an eighth seen once; the top ten hold 0.015% to 0.02%. Germline lookup yields CDR1 SGHDN and CDR2 FVKESK. The V and J ends lost 2 bases and 10 bases, in that order; junction bases with no gene match: 8. CDR3 length: 14 residues. The chain uses TRBV14 and TRBJ2-1, with TRBD1 identical over 7 bases. The source of this sequence is a man aged 25 to 40 with type 1 diabetes. Input material: naive CD4+ T cells from blood. The CDR3 DNA reads TGTGCCAGCAGCCAATTACAGGGGTTCGGGGAGCAGTTCTTC. Protein sequence: CASSQLQGFGEQFF.